The 12 T cell receptor beta chains in this list originate from one sample, sequenced in a study of HIV-infected patients and healthy controls. Whole blood was used without fractionation, so all unsorted peripheral T cells were included. Approximately 500 ng RNA was reverse transcribed with alpha and beta constant-region primers. Separate chain-specific third strand synthesis with multiplexing indices produced the alpha and beta libraries. TCRdb redid the calling of the 5' RACE reads with MiXCR, one entry per CDR3 protein. Among 9,500 to 11,000 distinct CDR3 sequences listed, 5.2% were seen once. Sequences were derived from blood, sampled before antiretroviral therapy. The receptors were gathered from an adult with HIV infection.

The chain couples TRBV10-2 to TRBJ2-3; 9 bases fit TRBD2. Germline CDR1 is WSHSY and CDR2 is SAAADI. The V and J ends lost 3 bases and 3 bases, in that order; junction bases with no gene match: 7. This CDR3 region has 16 residues. CDR3 amino acids: CASSDVAGGHTDTQYF. DNA for the CDR3: TGCGCCAGCAGTGACGTGGCGGGGGGGCATACAGATACGCAGTATTTT.

This clonotype is deemed large. This sequence joins TRBV20-1 and TRBJ1-5; the D is unclear. CDR3 size: 14 residues. CDR1 is DFQATT, CDR2 SNEGSKA, per germline (reference sequence). V lost 0 bases and J lost 6, with 12 bases in between. The CDR3 spells CSARDLSVSQPQHF. The CDR3, as DNA: TGCAGTGCTAGAGATCTGAGCGTCAGTCAGCCCCAGCATTTT.

This clonotype came up many times. The chain is built from TRBV28 and TRBJ2-7; D is unclear. The CDR3 loop spans 12 amino acids. Looked up from germline, CDR1 is MDHEN and CDR2 is SYDVKM. Trimming removed 6 bases from V and 2 bases from J, with 8 bases in between. The CDR3 loop reads CASSTSAYEQYF. CDR3 DNA sequence: TGTGCCAGCAGCACCTCAGCCTACGAGCAGTACTTC.

This clonotype was found many times. This sequence joins TRBV28 and TRBJ1-2; D is possibly TRBD1 (6 bases). The CDR3 spans 14 residues. With 3 bases removed from V and 4 bases from J, the gap between germline ends came to 12 bases. Germline V gives CDR1 MDHEN, CDR2 SYDVKM. In DNA, the CDR3 is TGTGCCAGCAGTTTGGGGACATCGTTCTATGGCTACACCTTC. As protein: CASSLGTSFYGYTF.

This clonotype was counted many times. The chain has TRBV20-1 and TRBJ1-4; 8 nucleotides match TRBD1. CDR1 DFQATT and CDR2 SNEGSKA come from the germline V gene (reference sequence). CDR3 length equals 14 residues. V lost 5 bases, J lost 7 bases, and 9 bases stayed unmatched. The CDR3 spells CSALVVGQGEKLFF. The CDR3 nucleotides read TGCAGTGCTCTAGTGGTCGGACAGGGTGAAAAACTGTTTTTT.

This clonotype is medium-sized in the sample. The chain has TRBV6-1 and TRBJ1-6, with 8 bases aligning to TRBD1. Per germline, CDR1 MNHNS and CDR2 SASEGT. This CDR3 comprises 15 residues. Trimming removed 6 bases from V and 8 bases from J; junction bases left unmatched: 9. CDR3: CASREEQGGDSPLHF. For the CDR3, the DNA is TGTGCCAGCAGAGAGGAACAGGGGGGGGATTCACCCCTCCACTTT.

This clonotype rates as medium-sized. The rearrangement links TRBV10-2 to TRBJ2-7, with 13 bases lining up with TRBD2. V was clipped by 7 bases and J by 5 bases; unmatched bases: 5. Germline V gene data show CDR1 as WSHSY and CDR2 as SAAADI. The CDR3 sequence is 14 residues long. The CDR3 is CASTPGLAGNEQYF. Written as DNA, the CDR3 is TGCGCCAGCACTCCGGGACTAGCGGGAAACGAGCAGTACTTC.

There are many counts of this clonotype. V is TRBV28 and J is TRBJ2-3; perhaps TRBD1 as D (5 bases). The CDR3 runs to 15 residues. The germline V gene has CDR1 MDHEN and CDR2 SYDVKM. The ends were cut back, 5 bases at V and 0 bases at J, with 12 bases in the middle. As DNA, the CDR3 is TGTGCCAGCAGTCCGACGACAGTTAGCACAGATACGCAGTATTTT. Translation: CASSPTTVSTDTQYF.

By share, this clonotype ranks as medium-sized. This chain connects TRBV5-4 to TRBJ1-2, with D maybe TRBD1 (5 bases). Trimming removed 0 bases from V and 7 bases from J, with 10 bases in between. The CDR3 is made up of 13 amino acids. CDR1 and CDR2 (germline): SGHNT, YYREEE (reference sequence). The CDR3 loop reads CASSLGLRGGYTF. The CDR3 DNA follows: TGTGCCAGCAGCTTGGGTCTGAGGGGTGGCTACACCTTC.

This clonotype has at least ten counts. The J gene is TRBJ2-1, the V gene TRBV7-8; 13 bases map to TRBD2. Germline CDR1 reads SGHVS; CDR2 reads FQNEAQ. After removal of 3 bases from V and 7 bases from J, the junction contained 6 bases not matched to a gene. CDR3 length equals 16 residues. CDR3 residues: CASSFGTSGASNEQFF. DNA of the CDR3: TGTGCCAGCAGCTTCGGGACTAGCGGGGCCTCTAATGAGCAGTTCTTC.

This clonotype showed up many times. This chain links TRBV6-6 with TRBJ2-7, with 9 bases aligning to TRBD1. Trimming at V came to 3 bases and at J to 4 bases, leaving 10 bases not matched to a gene. Germline values: CDR1 MNHNY, CDR2 SVGAGI (reference sequence). The CDR3 is made up of 16 amino acids. The CDR3, as DNA: TGTGCCAGCAGTTATCGGCCCGGGACAGGGACTTACGAGCAGTACTTC. Translating it yields CASSYRPGTGTYEQYF.

The table lists this clonotype with many counts. The J gene is TRBJ2-6, the V gene TRBV29-1, with unresolved D. CDR1 is SQVTM, CDR2 ANQGSEA, per germline. The CDR3 loop spans 13 amino acids. V was pared by 3 bases and J by 0 bases, with 3 bases between. The DNA of the CDR3 is TGCAGCGTTGACACCTCTGGGGCCAACGTCCTGACTTTC. This gives the protein CSVDTSGANVLTF.